The sequence of this T cell receptor (beta chain) was determined in a study of immune cell composition in non-small cell lung cancer. V lost 4 bases and J lost 4; bases outside the gene matches: 9. There are 15 residues in the CDR3. Germline CDR1 SGDLS, CDR2 YYNGEE. Here immunoSEQ multiplex PCR was the method, and the copy in TCRdb shows in-frame clones only, minus some. This sample yields 4,000 to 4,500 clones, of which 70% to 80% are seen a single time; 29% belongs to the top ten. The material sequenced was lung tumor tissue. The sequence came from a human donor with non-small cell lung cancer. The chain recombines TRBV9 with TRBJ1-1; the match to TRBD1 covers 8 bases. Written as DNA, the CDR3 is TGTGCCAGCAGCCCCCAGGGGGCCAGCGTCACTGAAGCTTTCTTT. It encodes CASSPQGASVTEAFF.